This record looks at one TCR beta chain sequence and its context. Per the original methods: Estimation of nucleated cell counts relied on the amplification of reference gene primers. Using immunoSEQ multiplex PCR, the repertoire was profiled, and TCRdb retains in-frame clones only, with some absent. V, J and clone size were drawn from that table, and D and trimming were deduced from the DNA. The repertoire holds a few hundred thousand clones, with approximately 92% as singletons. This specimen comes from a study of blood T cell repertoires in COVID-19. Study members were between roughly 18 and 90 years old and lived in 24 US regions. The TCR originated in a woman in her twenties or thirties who had recovered from COVID-19. Sequencing input: PBMCs or T cells enriched from blood (not recorded which).

This CDR3 reads CASSPHAIQGAGNTEAFF. The CDR3 DNA follows: TGTGCCAGCAGCCCACACGCCATTCAGGGGGCAGGTAACACTGAAGCTTTCTTT. The genes are TRBV7-9 and TRBJ1-1; 8 bases fit TRBD1. The germline CDR1 and CDR2 sequences are SEHNR and FQNEAQ (reference sequence). The CDR3 covers 18 residues. The trim removed 5 bases at V and 2 bases at J, leaving 16 bases unmatched.